A selection of T cell receptor beta chains follows, all from one sample in a study of PD-1 blockade in classical Hodgkin lymphoma. Here immunoSEQ multiplex PCR was the method, and the copy in TCRdb shows in-frame clones only, minus some. The data hold fewer than 35,000 clones, with 84% observed a single time. The starting material was CD4+ T cells from blood, obtained before the fourth cycle of nivolumab. These receptors all come from a human donor with classical Hodgkin lymphoma. Both conserved end residues are part of each CDR3. A D gene is named only where the DNA matches it firmly. The size of a clone is reported for some rows only, either as once, few or many, or as a class for expanded clones.

J	V	D	size	DNA	CDR3
TRBJ2-5	TRBV7-2	TRBD1	-	TGTGCCAGCAGCTTACAACCCGGGACAGGTTGGGAGACCCAGTACTTC	CASSLQPGTGWETQYF
TRBJ1-1	TRBV2	TRBD1	-	TGTGCCAGCAGCCGACCGGGACAGAGTCCCATGAACACTGAAGCTTTCTTT	CASSRPGQSPMNTEAFF
TRBJ2-7	TRBV28	-	-	TGTGCCAGCAGTCCCCCGGGGGGCCACGAGCAGTACTTC	CASSPPGGHEQYF
TRBJ2-7	TRBV18	TRBD2	-	TGTGCCAGCTCACCAGAGACTAGCGGGGGGGCCTACGAGCAGTACTTC	CASSPETSGGAYEQYF
TRBJ1-6	TRBV7-9	-	-	TGTGCCAGCAGCTTAGTGTACGGGAACAATTCACCCCTCCACTTT	CASSLVYGNNSPLHF
TRBJ2-2	TRBV19	-	-	TGTGCCAGTGGGTCTTTAGAGTCTTCCGGGGAGCTGTTTTTT	CASGSLESSGELFF
TRBJ2-7	TRBV5-6	-	-	TGTGCCAGCAGCTTGCGTTTGGATGAGTACTTC	CASSLRLDEYF
TRBJ2-2	TRBV5-1	TRBD2	-	TGCGCCAGCAGCTGGGGACTAGCGGGGGACACCGGGGAGCTGTTTTTT	CASSWGLAGDTGELFF
TRBJ2-2	TRBV28	-	-	TGTGCCAGCAGTTTCTCTCTTTCCCGGACCGGGGAGCTGTTTTTT	CASSFSLSRTGELFF
TRBJ1-2	TRBV25-1	TRBD1	few	TGTGCCAGCAGTGCATCTGACAGGGGAGGGGGCTACACCTTC	CASSASDRGGGYTF
TRBJ1-5	TRBV19	-	-	TGTGCCAGTAGTTTCAAGGGGAATCAGCCCCAGCATTTT	CASSFKGNQPQHF
TRBJ1-4	TRBV25-1	TRBD1	once	TGTGCCAGCAGTGAGGGGACAGTCCATGAAAAACTGTTTTTT	CASSEGTVHEKLFF
TRBJ2-2	TRBV29-1	TRBD2	-	TGCAGCGTTAGGCCGTGGGACGGGGGGGACGGCACCGGGGAGCTGTTTTTT	CSVRPWDGGDGTGELFF
TRBJ2-6	TRBV5-1	-	-	TGCGCCAGCAGCTGGGTCAACTCTGGGGCCAACGTCCTGACTTTC	CASSWVNSGANVLTF
TRBJ1-1	TRBV5-1	-	-	TGCGCCAGCAGGACCCTAACAGGTTCAAACACTGAAGCTTTCTTT	CASRTLTGSNTEAFF
TRBJ1-2	TRBV30	-	-	TGTGCCTCCTCGACGGGCGCGGCCAACTATGGCTACACCTTC	CASSTGAANYGYTF
TRBJ2-2	TRBV11-1	-	-	TGTGCCAGCACCCAATACAGGGACACCGGGGAGCTGTTTTTT	CASTQYRDTGELFF
TRBJ2-1	TRBV6-5	TRBD1	-	TGTGCCAGCAGTAGACAGGGGGAGCAGTTCTTC	CASSRQGEQFF
TRBJ1-6	TRBV6-5	-	-	TGTGCCAGCAGTCGGAGAGAGGATTCACCCCTCCACTTT	CASSRREDSPLHF
TRBJ2-7	TRBV28	-	-	TGTGCCAGCAGTCCCCCTGGAAACGAGCAGTACTTC	CASSPPGNEQYF
TRBJ2-7	TRBV5-6	TRBD1	-	TGTGCCAGCAGCCCCAGGACAGGGGGTTCCTACGAGCAGTACTTC	CASSPRTGGSYEQYF
TRBJ1-2	TRBV19	-	-	TGTGCCAGTAGTTTACAGGACGTTGCCTCCTATGGCTACACCTTC	CASSLQDVASYGYTF
TRBJ1-2	TRBV6-5	-	few	TGTGCCAGCAGTGGAGCTGCCTATGGCTACACCTTC	CASSGAAYGYTF
TRBJ1-3	TRBV30	TRBD1	-	TGTGCCTGGAGAGGGCAGGGGGATTCAAACACCATATATTTT	CAWRGQGDSNTIYF
TRBJ1-2	TRBV7-4	TRBD1	once	TGTGCCAGCAGCGTCGGACAGGGGGCGAGCTATGGCTACACCTTC	CASSVGQGASYGYTF
TRBJ2-7	TRBV7-6	TRBD1	-	TGTGCCAGCAGCTCCCACAGGGGCGAGCAGTACTTC	CASSSHRGEQYF
TRBJ2-7	TRBV19	TRBD1	-	TGTGCCAGTAGTCTACCGGACAGGCCCTACGAGCAGTACTTC	CASSLPDRPYEQYF
TRBJ2-1	TRBV10-3	TRBD2	-	TGTGCCATCAGTGCTAGCGGGGGGGCCTACAATGAGCAGTTCTTC	CAISASGGAYNEQFF
TRBJ2-7	TRBV10-1	TRBD2	-	TGCGCCAGCAGTGCGGCGGGGGGGTACCACGAGCAGTACTTC	CASSAAGGYHEQYF
TRBJ2-7	TRBV9	TRBD1	-	TGTGCCAGCAGCGCCGGACAGGGACACTACGAGCAGTACTTC	CASSAGQGHYEQYF
TRBJ1-1	TRBV29-1	TRBD1	-	TGCAGCGTGGAAGGGACAGGGTGGTCGGAAGCTTTCTTT	CSVEGTGWSEAFF
TRBJ2-3	TRBV10-3	TRBD2	-	TGTGCCATCAGTGAGCCGGGACTAGCGGGGGGCATTCCTTTCACAGATACGCAGTATTTT	CAISEPGLAGGIPFTDTQYF
TRBJ1-1	TRBV27	TRBD1	-	TGTGCCAGCAGTAAATCCGGGACAGTGAACACTGAAGCTTTCTTT	CASSKSGTVNTEAFF
TRBJ1-2	TRBV30	-	few	TGTGCCTGGAGTGTAGGGGGATGGGATGGCTACACCTTC	CAWSVGGWDGYTF
TRBJ1-6	TRBV28	TRBD1	-	TGTGCCAGCAGGGGGACAGGGCTTCTATATAATTCACCCCTCCACTTT	CASRGTGLLYNSPLHF
TRBJ2-2	TRBV7-2	TRBD1	-	TGTGCCAGCTCCGGACAGGGAGGCCCCTGGGGGGAGCTGTTTTTT	CASSGQGGPWGELFF
TRBJ1-2	TRBV18	TRBD1	-	TGTGCCAGCTCACCACAGCGACAGGGCAACTATGGCTACACCTTC	CASSPQRQGNYGYTF
TRBJ2-1	TRBV2	TRBD2	once	TGTGCCAGCAGTGGACCTAGCGGGGGGGTAGGGAATGAGCAGTTCTTC	CASSGPSGGVGNEQFF
TRBJ2-5	TRBV19	TRBD1	-	TGTGCCAGTAATACAGGGGGCCAAGAGACCCAGTACTTC	CASNTGGQETQYF
TRBJ2-1	TRBV19	TRBD2	few	TGTGCCACAACCCGCGGGAGTCACAATGAGCAGTTCTTC	CATTRGSHNEQFF
TRBJ2-2	TRBV27	-	-	TGTGCCAGCAGTTTCGGTAGAGGGGTCACCGGGGAGCTGTTTTTT	CASSFGRGVTGELFF
TRBJ1-2	TRBV19	-	once	TGTGCCAGTAGCTACAGGGAGAACTATGGCTACACCTTC	CASSYRENYGYTF
TRBJ1-1	TRBV12-5	-	once	TGTGCTAGCGGCGCCCTAATAAGTAACAGGCGTCACAACACTGAAGCTTTCTTT	CASGALISNRRHNTEAFF
TRBJ1-2	TRBV30	-	-	TGTGCCTGGAGTGTACCGGTTGGCTACACCTTC	CAWSVPVGYTF
TRBJ1-5	TRBV6-5	-	few	TGTGCCAGCAGCCCAAGGAGGGCGGATCAGCCCCAGCATTTT	CASSPRRADQPQHF
TRBJ1-4	TRBV7-9	-	-	TGTGCCAGCAGCCCTAACCGGGGGCGAACTAATGAAAAACTGTTTTTT	CASSPNRGRTNEKLFF
TRBJ1-1	TRBV30	-	once	TGTGCCTGGACGGGGGGCGCATACACTGAAGCTTTCTTT	CAWTGGAYTEAFF
TRBJ1-4	TRBV30	-	once	TGTGCCTGGAGATCCGGACCCGCGAGAAAACTGTTTTTT	CAWRSGPARKLFF
TRBJ2-3	TRBV5-4	TRBD2	-	TGTGCCAGCAGCTTGGGGGGACTAGCGGGGTATGGCACAGATACGCAGTATTTT	CASSLGGLAGYGTDTQYF
TRBJ1-3	TRBV7-9	-	-	TGTGCCAGCAGCCCAACGTCTCCAACAGGGTCTGGAAACACCATATATTTT	CASSPTSPTGSGNTIYF
TRBJ2-7	TRBV28	-	-	TGTGCCATAGAGGCAGGGCTACACGAGCAGTACTTC	CAIEAGLHEQYF
TRBJ2-7	TRBV7-9	-	-	TGTGCCAGCAGCTTAGATTTGATCTGGAAGGAAGGGTCTTACGAGCAGTACTTC	CASSLDLIWKEGSYEQYF
TRBJ1-1	TRBV4-2	-	-	TGTGCCAGCAGCCAAGCTGATAGCGGGTTGAACACTGAAGCTTTCTTT	CASSQADSGLNTEAFF
TRBJ1-2	TRBV10-1	-	few	TGCGCCAGCATCCTTTGGGGGGGACCCCCTAACTATGGCTACACCTTC	CASILWGGPPNYGYTF
TRBJ1-5	TRBV30	-	-	TGTGCCTGGAGTGGAGGGCTGTGGCAGCCCCAGCATTTT	CAWSGGLWQPQHF